The 11 T cell receptor beta chains reported below all come from one sample, sequenced in a study of shared clonotypes between healthy human individuals. In the naive CD8 group, cells lacked CD45RO and were positively selected for CCR7, so terminally differentiated effector memory CD45RA+ cells were left out. The data were produced by immunoSEQ multiplex PCR, yet TCRdb's version contains in-frame clones alone and is incomplete. The sample contains hundreds of thousands of clones, roughly 98% of which appear only once. The specimen sequenced was naive CD8+ T cells sorted from blood. These receptors were taken from a young man in good health.

The rearrangement uses TRBV27 and TRBJ2-7; TRBD1 might be the D (6 bases). V dropped 2 bases and J dropped 5 bases, with 13 bases sitting between them. CDR1 is MNHEY and CDR2 is SMNVEV in the germline V gene (reference sequence). The CDR3 contains 14 residues. CDR3 amino acids: CASSLMAGANEQYF. CDR3 in DNA: TGTGCCAGCAGTTTAATGGCAGGGGCGAACGAGCAGTACTTC.

The rearrangement uses TRBV5-1 and TRBJ2-1; 16 bases line up with TRBD2. With 3 bases clipped from V and 6 bases from J, the junction kept 9 bases outside the gene matches. The CDR3 runs 18 residues. The germline V gene encodes CDR1 SGHRS and CDR2 YFSETQ. The CDR3 region has the DNA TGCGCCAGCAGCTACGGACTCGGGACTAGCGGGAGGGGCAATGAGCAGTTCTTC. Its protein product is CASSYGLGTSGRGNEQFF.

The chain employs TRBV7-3 and TRBJ2-3, with 7 bases lining up with TRBD2. Germline assignment: CDR1 SGHTA and CDR2 FQGTGA. V trimming: 0 bases; J trimming: 4 bases; junction bases outside the gene matches: 4. The CDR3 extends over 15 amino acids. CDR3 nucleotide sequence: TGTGCCAGCAGCTTAACGGGAGGGGCCGCAGATACGCAGTATTTT. It specifies CASSLTGGAADTQYF.

The chain recombines TRBV25-1 with TRBJ2-1; no clear D gene. This CDR3 spans 16 amino acids. Germline lookup yields CDR1 MGHDK and CDR2 SYGVNS. V was cut by 6 bases and J by 4 bases, with 19 bases left in between. CDR3 residues: CASSDLPSVQYNEQFF. In DNA, the CDR3 is TGTGCCAGCAGCGACCTTCCCTCAGTCCAATACAATGAGCAGTTCTTC.

The rearrangement links TRBV25-1 to TRBJ2-3; D not certain. Trimming cost V 8 bases and J 6 bases, with 9 bases left between them. The CDR3 has 11 amino acids. Germline values: CDR1 MGHDK, CDR2 SYGVNS. CDR3 DNA: TGTGCCAGCCTTGCCGGGGATACGCAGTATTTT. As protein: CASLAGDTQYF.

The rearrangement uses TRBV5-5 and TRBJ2-7; D is perhaps TRBD2 (6 bases). The CDR3 contains 14 residues. V was pared by 1 base and J by 3 bases, with 11 bases between. Germline V gene data show CDR1 as SGHKS and CDR2 as YYEKEE (reference sequence). CDR3 nucleotide sequence: TGTGCCAGCAGCTTGTGGGACTCCAACTACGAGCAGTACTTC. This gives the protein CASSLWDSNYEQYF.

The rearrangement links TRBV29-1 to TRBJ1-2, with 9 bases identical to TRBD1. The V gene's germline CDR1 is SQVTM and CDR2 ANQGSEA. J lost 4 bases, V lost 3 bases, and 6 bases had no gene match. This CDR3 has 14 residues. The chain's CDR3 is CSVDRQGGVYGYTF. The CDR3 nucleotides are TGCAGCGTTGACCGACAGGGGGGAGTCTATGGCTACACCTTC.

This chain links TRBV4-3 with TRBJ2-1; D is uncertain. With 0 bases removed from V and 8 bases from J, the gap between germline ends came to 14 bases. Germline V gene lookup returns CDR1 LGHNA and CDR2 YSLEER. The CDR3 totals 15 residues. Here the CDR3 reads CASSQDTNPQDEQFF. The CDR3 coding sequence is TGCGCCAGCAGCCAAGATACTAACCCGCAGGATGAGCAGTTCTTC.

The V call is TRBV7-6, the J call TRBJ2-7; 9 bases match TRBD1. CDR1 is SGHVS and CDR2 is FNYEAQ in the germline V gene. V was pared by 4 bases and J by 3 bases, with 10 bases of the junction left unmatched. The CDR3 runs 16 residues. Written as DNA, the CDR3 is TGTGCCAGCAGCTACGAGTCCGGGACAGGGCGCTACGAGCAGTACTTC. Amino acids: CASSYESGTGRYEQYF.

The gene calls are TRBV4-1 and TRBJ1-5; D uncertain. The CDR3 covers 16 residues. Germline V CDR1 and CDR2: MGHRA, YSYEKL. V was trimmed by 0 bases and J by 4 bases, leaving 13 bases between them. CDR3 protein: CASSQEVTELNQPQHF. The CDR3 DNA sequence: TGCGCCAGCAGCCAAGAGGTAACAGAACTTAATCAGCCCCAGCATTTT.

V is TRBV11-3 and J is TRBJ2-7; D may match TRBD1 or TRBD2 (5 bases each). CDR1 is SGHNT and CDR2 is YENEEA in the germline V gene. V was pared by 5 bases and J by 6 bases, with 17 bases between. There are 14 residues in the CDR3. This chain's CDR3 is CASSLTRVGVEQYF. The CDR3 nucleotides are TGTGCCAGCAGCCTCACAAGGGTGGGGGTCGAGCAGTACTTC.